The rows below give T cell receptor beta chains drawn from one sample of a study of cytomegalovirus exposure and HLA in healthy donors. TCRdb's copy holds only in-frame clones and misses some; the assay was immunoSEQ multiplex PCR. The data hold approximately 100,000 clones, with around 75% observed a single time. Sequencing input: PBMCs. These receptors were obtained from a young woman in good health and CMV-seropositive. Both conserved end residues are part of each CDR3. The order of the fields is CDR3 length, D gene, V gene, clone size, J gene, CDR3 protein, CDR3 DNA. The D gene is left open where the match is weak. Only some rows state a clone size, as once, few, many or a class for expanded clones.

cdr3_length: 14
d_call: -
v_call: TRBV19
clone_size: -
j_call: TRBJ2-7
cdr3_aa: CASRPTSFNYEQYF
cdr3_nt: TGTGCCAGTAGGCCAACTAGTTTCAACTACGAGCAGTACTTC

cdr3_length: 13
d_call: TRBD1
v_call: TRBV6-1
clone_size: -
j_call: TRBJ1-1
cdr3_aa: CASSGDRDSEAFF
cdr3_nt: TGTGCCAGCAGCGGGGACAGGGACTCTGAAGCTTTCTTT

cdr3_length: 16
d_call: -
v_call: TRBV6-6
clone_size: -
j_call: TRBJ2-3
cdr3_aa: CATNLGGAGRTDTQYF
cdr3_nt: TGTGCCACCAACCTTGGGGGGGCAGGACGCACAGATACGCAGTATTTT

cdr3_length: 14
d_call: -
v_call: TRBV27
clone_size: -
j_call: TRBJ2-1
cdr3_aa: CASSYGSIGNEQFF
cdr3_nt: TGTGCCAGCAGTTACGGGAGTATCGGCAATGAGCAGTTCTTC

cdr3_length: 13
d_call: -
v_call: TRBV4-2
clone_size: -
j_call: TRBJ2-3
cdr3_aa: CASSQAEADTQYF
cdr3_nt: TGTGCCAGCAGCCAGGCGGAGGCAGATACGCAGTATTTT

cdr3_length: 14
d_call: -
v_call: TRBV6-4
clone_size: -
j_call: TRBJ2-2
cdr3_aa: CASSAGANTGELFF
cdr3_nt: TGTGCCAGCAGTGCAGGGGCGAACACCGGGGAGCTGTTTTTT

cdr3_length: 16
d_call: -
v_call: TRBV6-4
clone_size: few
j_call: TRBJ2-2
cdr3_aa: CASSDGTNSNTGELFF
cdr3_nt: TGTGCCAGCAGTGATGGGACAAACTCTAACACCGGGGAGCTGTTTTTT

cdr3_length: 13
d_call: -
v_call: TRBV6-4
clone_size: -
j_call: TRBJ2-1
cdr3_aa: CASSENRRSEQFF
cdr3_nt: TGTGCCAGCAGTGAGAATAGAAGGAGTGAGCAGTTCTTC

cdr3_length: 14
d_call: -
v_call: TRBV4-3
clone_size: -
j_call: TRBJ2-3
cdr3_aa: CASSQDRRTDTQYF
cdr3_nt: TGCGCCAGCAGCCAAGACAGGCGGACTGATACGCAGTATTTT

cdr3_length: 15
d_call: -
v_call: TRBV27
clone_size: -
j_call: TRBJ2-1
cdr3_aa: CASSLVGDSYNEQFF
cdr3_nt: TGTGCCAGCAGTTTAGTCGGGGACTCCTACAATGAGCAGTTCTTC

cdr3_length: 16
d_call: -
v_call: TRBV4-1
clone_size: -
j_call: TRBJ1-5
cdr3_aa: CASSQGGGLSNQPQHF
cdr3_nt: TGCGCCAGCAGCCAAGGCGGGGGGCTAAGCAATCAGCCCCAGCATTTT

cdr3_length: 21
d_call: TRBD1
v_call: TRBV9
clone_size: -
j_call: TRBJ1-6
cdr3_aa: CASSVASGTGELYWMNSPLHF
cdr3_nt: TGTGCCAGCAGCGTAGCCTCCGGGACAGGGGAGCTCTACTGGATGAATTCACCCCTCCACTTT

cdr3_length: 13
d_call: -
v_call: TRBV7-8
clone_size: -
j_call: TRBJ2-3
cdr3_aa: CASSLAGVHTQYF
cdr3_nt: TGTGCCAGCAGCTTAGCAGGGGTACATACGCAGTATTTT

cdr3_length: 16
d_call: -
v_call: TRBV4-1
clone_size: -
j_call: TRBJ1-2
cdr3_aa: CASSLWGGAGQNGYTF
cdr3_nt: TGCGCCAGCAGCCTATGGGGGGGTGCAGGGCAAAATGGCTACACCTTC

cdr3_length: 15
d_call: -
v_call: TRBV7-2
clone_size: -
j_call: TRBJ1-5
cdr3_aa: CASSLGGGGGEPQHF
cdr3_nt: TGTGCCAGCAGCTTAGGGGGCGGGGGCGGAGAGCCCCAGCATTTT

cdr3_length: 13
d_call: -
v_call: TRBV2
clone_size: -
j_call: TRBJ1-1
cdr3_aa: CASGGLGATEAFF
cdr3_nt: TGTGCCAGCGGTGGGCTGGGGGCGACTGAAGCTTTCTTT

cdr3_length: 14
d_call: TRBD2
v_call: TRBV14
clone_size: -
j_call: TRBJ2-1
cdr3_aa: CASSRASGGNEQFF
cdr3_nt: TGTGCCAGCAGCCGAGCCTCGGGAGGAAATGAGCAGTTCTTC

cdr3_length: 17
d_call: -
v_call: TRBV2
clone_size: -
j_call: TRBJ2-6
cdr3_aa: CASSDQGWTTGANVLTF
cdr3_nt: TGTGCCAGCAGTGACCAGGGATGGACCACTGGGGCCAACGTCCTGACTTTC

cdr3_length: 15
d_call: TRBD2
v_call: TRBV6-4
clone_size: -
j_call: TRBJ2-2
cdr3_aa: CASSDGTSGTGELFF
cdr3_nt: TGTGCCAGCAGTGACGGGACTAGCGGCACCGGGGAGCTGTTTTTT

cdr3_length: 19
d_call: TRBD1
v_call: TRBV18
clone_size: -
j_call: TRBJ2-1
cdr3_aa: CASSPTPTTGTGSYNEQFF
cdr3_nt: TGTGCCAGCTCGCCAACACCGACAACCGGGACAGGGTCCTACAATGAGCAGTTCTTC

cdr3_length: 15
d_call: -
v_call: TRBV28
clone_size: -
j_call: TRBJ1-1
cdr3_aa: CASTTLTRGSGEAFF
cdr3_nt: TGTGCCAGCACCACCCTAACCCGGGGTAGCGGTGAAGCTTTCTTT

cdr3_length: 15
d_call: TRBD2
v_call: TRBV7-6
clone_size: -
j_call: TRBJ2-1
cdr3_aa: CASSSEASGRNEQFF
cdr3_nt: TGTGCCAGCAGCTCAGAGGCTAGCGGGAGGAATGAGCAGTTCTTC

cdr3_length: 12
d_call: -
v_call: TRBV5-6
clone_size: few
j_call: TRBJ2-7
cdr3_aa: CASSSQGYEQYF
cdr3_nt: TGTGCCAGCAGCTCTCAGGGTTACGAGCAGTACTTC

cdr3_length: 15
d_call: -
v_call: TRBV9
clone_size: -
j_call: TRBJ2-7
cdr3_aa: CASSVEHTGPYEQYF
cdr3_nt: TGTGCCAGCAGCGTAGAACACACTGGGCCTTACGAGCAGTACTTC

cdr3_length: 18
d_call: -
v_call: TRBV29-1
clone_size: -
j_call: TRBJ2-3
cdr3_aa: CSTFGPEERLERSDTQYF
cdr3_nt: TGCAGCACATTCGGTCCCGAGGAACGCCTCGAAAGGTCAGATACGCAGTATTTT

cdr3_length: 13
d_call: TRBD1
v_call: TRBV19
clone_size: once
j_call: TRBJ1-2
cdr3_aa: CATQIRDSYGYTF
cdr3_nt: TGTGCCACCCAAATCCGGGACAGTTATGGCTACACCTTC

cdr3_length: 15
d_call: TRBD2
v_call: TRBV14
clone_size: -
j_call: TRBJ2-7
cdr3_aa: CASRRAGADSYEQYF
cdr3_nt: TGTGCCAGCAGAAGAGCGGGAGCCGACTCCTACGAGCAGTACTTC

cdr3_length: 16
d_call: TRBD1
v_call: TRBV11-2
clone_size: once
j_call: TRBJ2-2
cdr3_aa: CASRGTGQGWTGELFF
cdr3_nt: TGTGCCAGCAGGGGAACAGGACAGGGGTGGACCGGGGAGCTGTTTTTT

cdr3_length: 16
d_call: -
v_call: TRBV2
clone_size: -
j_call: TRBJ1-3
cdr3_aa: CASSEMVASSGNTIYF
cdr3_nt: TGTGCCAGCAGTGAAATGGTCGCGAGCTCTGGAAACACCATATATTTT

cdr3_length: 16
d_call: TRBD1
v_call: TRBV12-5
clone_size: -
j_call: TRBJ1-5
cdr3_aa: CASGSQGDESNQPQHF
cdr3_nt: TGTGCTAGTGGTTCACAGGGGGACGAGAGCAATCAGCCCCAGCATTTT

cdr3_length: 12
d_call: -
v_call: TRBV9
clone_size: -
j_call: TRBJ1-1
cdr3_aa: CASSVASGEAFF
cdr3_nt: TGTGCCAGCAGCGTAGCATCAGGGGAAGCTTTCTTT

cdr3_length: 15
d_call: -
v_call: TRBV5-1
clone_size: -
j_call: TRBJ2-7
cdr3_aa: CASSLERGVFYEQYF
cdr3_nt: TGCGCCAGCAGCTTGGAAAGGGGTGTTTTCTACGAGCAGTACTTC

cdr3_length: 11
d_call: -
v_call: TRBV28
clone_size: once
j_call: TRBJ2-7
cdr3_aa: CASSSLPEQYF
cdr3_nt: TGTGCCAGCAGTTCCCTCCCCGAGCAGTACTTC

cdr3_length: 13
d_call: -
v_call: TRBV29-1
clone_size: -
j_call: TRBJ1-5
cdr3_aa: CSIRDNLNQPQHF
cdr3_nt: TGCAGCATAAGAGACAACCTCAATCAGCCCCAGCATTTT

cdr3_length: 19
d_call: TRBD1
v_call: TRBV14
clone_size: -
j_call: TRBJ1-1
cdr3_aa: CASSLSTWDRRHKGTEAFF
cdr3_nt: TGTGCCAGCAGCCTCTCAACCTGGGACAGGCGACATAAGGGAACTGAAGCTTTCTTT

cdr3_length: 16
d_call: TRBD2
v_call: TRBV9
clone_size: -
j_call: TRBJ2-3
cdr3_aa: CASSDPSGQSTDTQYF
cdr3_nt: TGTGCCAGCAGCGACCCTAGCGGGCAAAGCACAGATACGCAGTATTTT

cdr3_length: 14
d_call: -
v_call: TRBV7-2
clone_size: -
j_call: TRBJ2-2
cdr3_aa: CASSPTNSGGELFF
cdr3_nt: TGTGCCAGCAGCCCGACTAATTCGGGCGGGGAGCTGTTTTTT

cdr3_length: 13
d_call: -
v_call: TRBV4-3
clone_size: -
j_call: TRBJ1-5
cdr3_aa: CASSHGGYQPQHF
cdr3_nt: TGCGCCAGCAGCCACGGCGGGTATCAGCCCCAGCATTTT

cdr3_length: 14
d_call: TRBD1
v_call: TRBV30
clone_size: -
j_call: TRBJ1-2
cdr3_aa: CAWSVLTGAYGYTF
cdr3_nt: TGTGCCTGGAGTGTCCTGACAGGGGCCTATGGCTACACCTTC

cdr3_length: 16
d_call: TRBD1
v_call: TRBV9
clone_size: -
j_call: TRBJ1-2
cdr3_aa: CASSAGQGGSNYGYTF
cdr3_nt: TGTGCCAGCAGCGCCGGACAGGGGGGTAGTAACTATGGCTACACCTTC

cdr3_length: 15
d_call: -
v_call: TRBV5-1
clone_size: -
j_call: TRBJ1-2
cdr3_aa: CASSLWGPDNYGYTF
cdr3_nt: TGCGCCAGCAGCTTATGGGGCCCCGATAACTATGGCTACACCTTC

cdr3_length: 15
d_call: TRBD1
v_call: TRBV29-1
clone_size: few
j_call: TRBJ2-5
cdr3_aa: CSAGTGGGVGETQYF
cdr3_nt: TGCAGCGCCGGGACAGGGGGCGGAGTGGGAGAGACCCAGTACTTC

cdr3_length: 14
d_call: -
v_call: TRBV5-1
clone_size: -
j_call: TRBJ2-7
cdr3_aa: CASRNRTYSYEQYF
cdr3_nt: TGCGCCAGCAGGAACAGGACCTACTCCTACGAGCAGTACTTC

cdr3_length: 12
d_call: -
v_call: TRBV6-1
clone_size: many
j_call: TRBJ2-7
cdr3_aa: CASSGRRLEQYF
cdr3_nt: TGTGCCAGCAGTGGACGGAGGCTCGAGCAGTACTTC

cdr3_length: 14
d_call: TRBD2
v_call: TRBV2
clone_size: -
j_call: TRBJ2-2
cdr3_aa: CASSVGGGTGELFF
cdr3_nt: TGTGCCAGCAGTGTGGGGGGAGGGACCGGGGAGCTGTTTTTT

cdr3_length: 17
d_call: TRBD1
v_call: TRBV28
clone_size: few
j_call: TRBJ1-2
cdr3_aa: CASNLRPLGTGSYGYTF
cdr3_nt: TGTGCCAGCAACCTCCGACCCCTCGGGACAGGATCCTATGGCTACACCTTC

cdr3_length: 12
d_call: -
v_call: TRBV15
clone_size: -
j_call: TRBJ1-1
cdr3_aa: CATSRVGGEAFF
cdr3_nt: TGTGCCACCAGCAGAGTTGGGGGCGAAGCTTTCTTT

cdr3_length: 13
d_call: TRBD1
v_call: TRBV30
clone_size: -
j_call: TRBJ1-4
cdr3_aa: CAWSGTGLQKLFF
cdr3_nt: TGTGCCTGGAGTGGGACAGGGTTGCAGAAACTGTTTTTT

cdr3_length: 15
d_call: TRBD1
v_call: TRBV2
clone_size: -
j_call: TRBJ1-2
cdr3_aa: CASSDAGTANYGYTF
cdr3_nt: TGTGCCAGCAGTGACGCCGGGACAGCTAACTATGGCTACACCTTC

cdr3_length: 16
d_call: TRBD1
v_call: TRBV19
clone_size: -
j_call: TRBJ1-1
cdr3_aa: CASKGSGTGGFTEAFF
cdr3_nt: TGTGCCAGTAAGGGCTCTGGGACAGGGGGGTTCACTGAAGCTTTCTTT

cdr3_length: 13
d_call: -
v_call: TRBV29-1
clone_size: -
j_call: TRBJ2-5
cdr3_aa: CSVGTGLRETQYF
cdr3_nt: TGCAGCGTTGGTACAGGGCTGAGGGAGACCCAGTACTTC

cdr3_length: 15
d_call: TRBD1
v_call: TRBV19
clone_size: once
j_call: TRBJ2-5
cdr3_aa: CASTFGAGGWETQYF
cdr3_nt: TGTGCCAGCACATTCGGGGCAGGGGGCTGGGAGACCCAGTACTTC

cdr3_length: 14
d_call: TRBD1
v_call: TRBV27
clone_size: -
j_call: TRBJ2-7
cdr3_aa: CASSTQGARSEQYF
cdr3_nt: TGTGCCAGCAGCACACAGGGGGCTAGGTCCGAGCAGTACTTC

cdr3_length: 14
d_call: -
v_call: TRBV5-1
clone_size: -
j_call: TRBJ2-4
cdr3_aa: CASSLDGPARIQYF
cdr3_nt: TGCGCCAGCAGCTTGGATGGGCCAGCACGCATTCAGTACTTC

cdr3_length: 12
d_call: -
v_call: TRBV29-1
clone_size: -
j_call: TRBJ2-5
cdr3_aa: CSARGEQETQYF
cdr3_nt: TGCAGCGCCAGGGGGGAACAAGAGACCCAGTACTTC

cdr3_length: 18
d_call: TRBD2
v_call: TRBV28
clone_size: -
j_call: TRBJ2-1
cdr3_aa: CASRTSGRGPSSYNEQFF
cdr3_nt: TGTGCCAGCAGGACTAGCGGGAGGGGGCCCAGCTCCTACAATGAGCAGTTCTTC

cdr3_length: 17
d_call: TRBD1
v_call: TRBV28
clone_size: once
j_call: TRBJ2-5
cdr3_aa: CASSSAVGQSGAWTQYF
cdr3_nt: TGTGCCAGCAGTTCGGCCGTGGGACAGAGTGGGGCGTGGACCCAGTACTTC

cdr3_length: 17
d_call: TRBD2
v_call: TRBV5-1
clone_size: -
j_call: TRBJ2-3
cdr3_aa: CASSLGSGGARTDTQYF
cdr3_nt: TGCGCCAGCAGCTTGGGATCGGGGGGGGCGAGAACAGATACGCAGTATTTT

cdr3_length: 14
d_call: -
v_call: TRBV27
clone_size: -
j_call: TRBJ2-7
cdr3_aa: CASSSPTRRGEQYF
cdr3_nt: TGTGCCAGCAGTTCCCCGACTAGACGGGGCGAGCAGTACTTC

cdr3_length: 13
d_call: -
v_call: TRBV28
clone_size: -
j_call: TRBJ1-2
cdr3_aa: CASSFGGNYGYTF
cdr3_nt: TGTGCCAGCAGTTTCGGGGGGAACTATGGCTACACCTTC